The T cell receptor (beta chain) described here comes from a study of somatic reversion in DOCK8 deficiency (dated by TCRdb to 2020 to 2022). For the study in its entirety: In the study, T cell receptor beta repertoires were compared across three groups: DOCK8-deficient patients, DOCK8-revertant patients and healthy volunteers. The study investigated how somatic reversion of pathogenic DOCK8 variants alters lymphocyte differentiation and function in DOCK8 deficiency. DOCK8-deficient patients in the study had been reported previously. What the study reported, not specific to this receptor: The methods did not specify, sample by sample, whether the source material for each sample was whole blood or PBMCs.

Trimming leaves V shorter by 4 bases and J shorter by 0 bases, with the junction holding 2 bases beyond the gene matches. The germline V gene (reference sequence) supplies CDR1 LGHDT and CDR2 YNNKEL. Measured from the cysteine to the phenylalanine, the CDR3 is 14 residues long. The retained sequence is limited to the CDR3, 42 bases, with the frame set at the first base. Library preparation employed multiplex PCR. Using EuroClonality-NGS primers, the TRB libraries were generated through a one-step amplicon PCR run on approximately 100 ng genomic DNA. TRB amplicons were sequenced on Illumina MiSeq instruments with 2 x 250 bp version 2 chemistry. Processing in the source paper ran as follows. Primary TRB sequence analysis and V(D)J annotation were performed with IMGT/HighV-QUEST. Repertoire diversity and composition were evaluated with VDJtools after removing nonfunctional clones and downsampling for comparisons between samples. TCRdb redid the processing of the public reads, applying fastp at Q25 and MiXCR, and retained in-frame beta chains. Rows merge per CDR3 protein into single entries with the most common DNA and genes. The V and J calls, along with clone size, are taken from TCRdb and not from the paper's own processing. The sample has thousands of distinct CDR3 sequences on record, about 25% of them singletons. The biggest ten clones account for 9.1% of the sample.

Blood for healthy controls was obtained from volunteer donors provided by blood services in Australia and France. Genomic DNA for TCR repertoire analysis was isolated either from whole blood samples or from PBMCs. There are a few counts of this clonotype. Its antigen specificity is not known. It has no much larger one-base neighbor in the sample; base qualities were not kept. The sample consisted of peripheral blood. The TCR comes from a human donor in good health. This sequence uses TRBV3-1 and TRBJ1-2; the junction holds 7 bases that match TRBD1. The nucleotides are TGTGCCAGCAGCCGACAGGGTCCTAACTATGGCTACACCTTC. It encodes CASSRQGPNYGYTF. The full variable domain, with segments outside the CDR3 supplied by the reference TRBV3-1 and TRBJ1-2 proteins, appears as DTAVSQTPKYLVTQMGNDKSIKCEQNLGHDTMYWYKQDSKKFLKIMFSYNNKELIINETVPNRFSPKSPDKAHLNLHINSLELGDSAVYFCASSRQGPNYGYTFGSGTRLTVV.